A selection of T cell receptor beta chains follows, all from one sample in a study of shared clonotypes between healthy human individuals. Data came from immunoSEQ multiplex PCR; TCRdb stores just in-frame clones and leaves some out. The table has around 510,000 clones, 95% to 97% seen once. The sequencing input was naive CD4+ T cells sorted from blood. These receptor sequences come from a woman younger than 45 in good health. The conserved cysteine and the conserved F or W are not part of the CDR3 here. D genes are given only for firm matches.

>TRBV27|.
ASSLNPPARNNRAHGYT
>TRBV19|.
ASSIDRQRGVNTEAF
>TRBV5-4|TRBD2
ASSPGREASYEQY
>TRBV25-1|TRBD1
ASTPGQLVETQY
>TRBV5-1|TRBD2
ASSLVTSGSLSTDTQY
>TRBV5-1|.
ASSFFPRNPGVGASTDTQY
>TRBV5-8|.
ASSFLEQANEKLF
>TRBV2|.
ASRKSDLDRAPQY
>TRBV28|TRBD1
ASSLRLQGSYSNQPQH
>TRBV7-7|.
ASSARWGICTEAF
>TRBV7-9|TRBD2
ASSLGASGSGIDTQY
>TRBV18|.
ASSPGGPQSDTQY
>TRBV6-5|TRBD1
ASSSDRGIGELF
>TRBV6-1|.
ASRAGHLSNQPQH
>TRBV30|.
AWSPRLGAITSGANVLT
>TRBV5-6|.
ASSFLTGSSTDTQY
>TRBV19|TRBD2
ASRTIQGLAGVDEQF
>TRBV10-3|.
AISEQTPGTGELF
>TRBV28|.
ASCRTGSSYEQY
>TRBV29-1|TRBD2
SFGLAGALEQF
>TRBV28|TRBD1
ASRRTGGFEAF
>TRBV30|.
AWSALNNQPQH
>TRBV28|.
ASGRNAGMETQY
>TRBV2|.
ASTLDVNEQF
>TRBV4-1|.
ASSQVSQWGTEAF
>TRBV19|.
ASSIRPLEQF
>TRBV30|.
AWADGGAYNSPLH
>TRBV6-1|.
ASSVQEARETQY
>TRBV6-6|.
ASRGGGRDKETQY
>TRBV28|TRBD2
ASSLTSGRVEQY
>TRBV18|.
ASSPGDISTYEQY
>TRBV28|TRBD1
ASSLGRFYRDRSNYGYT
>TRBV14|TRBD2
ASSHSSGRGGSYEQY
>TRBV19|TRBD1
ASSGDSWAGNTIY